One sample yielded the 27 T cell receptor beta chains listed below, sequenced in a study of long-term antiretroviral therapy in people with HIV. Researchers ran immunoSEQ v3.0 at survey level. Repertoires were generated with immunoSEQ multiplex PCR, while TCRdb's copy carries only in-frame clones and drops some. This table holds approximately 20,000 clones, roughly 80% found once. The material sequenced was unsorted PBMCs, taken 0.9 years after starting antiretroviral therapy. All receptors derive from a man between 18 and 29 years old with HIV.

CDR3 sequence (DNA): TGTGCCAGCATGTTATCCCGGGAGCAGTACTTC. Amino acid sequence: CASMLSREQYF. The chain carries TRBV2 and TRBJ2-7; D not certain. Germline CDR1 reads SNHLY; CDR2 reads FYNNEI. V lost 7 bases, J lost 7 bases, and 11 bases lay in between. This CDR3 has 11 amino acids.

The chain links TRBV11-2 to TRBJ2-6, with D unresolved. CDR1 SGHAT and CDR2 FQNNGV come from the germline V gene. Trimming shortened V by 7 bases and J by 3 bases, and 16 bases separated the two germline ends. This CDR3 region has 16 residues. As DNA, the CDR3 is TGTGCCAGCAACGGTCCTTTTCGGATTGGGGCCAACGTCCTGACTTTC. It yields the protein CASNGPFRIGANVLTF.

This chain joins TRBV28 and TRBJ1-4; tentative D call: TRBD1 (6 bases). The V end lost 4 bases, the J end lost 7 bases, and 13 bases lay between the germline ends. Germline CDR1 MDHEN, CDR2 SYDVKM. This CDR3 is 14 amino acids long. The CDR3 region is CASSSGGRGEKLFF. The CDR3 DNA follows: TGTGCCAGCAGTTCGGGGGGCCGGGGTGAAAAACTGTTTTTT.

This clone was observed a handful of times. The chain couples TRBV19 to TRBJ1-2; D possibly corresponds to TRBD1 (5 bases). Trimming cost V 3 bases and J 5 bases, with 16 bases left between them. This CDR3 has 15 amino acids. The germline gives CDR1 LNHDA, CDR2 SQIVND (reference sequence). The DNA for the CDR3 is TGTGCCAGTAGTATTGATTCGGGGCCGCCGTATGGCTACACCTTC. This codes for CASSIDSGPPYGYTF.

DNA for the CDR3: TGCGCCAGCACCACAGCTAGCGGGGGGGCAAATGAGCAGTTCTTC. Its translation: CASTTASGGANEQFF. This chain joins TRBV5-1 and TRBJ2-1; 12 nucleotides agree with TRBD2. The CDR3 extends over 15 amino acids. Germline CDR1 reads SGHRS; CDR2 reads YFSETQ. The J segment lost 7 bases and the V segment lost 6 bases, leaving 8 bases of the junction unmatched.

The V gene is TRBV6-5, the J gene TRBJ1-2, with TRBD1 matching over 7 bases. The length of the CDR3 is 14 residues. The junction had 6 bases not matched to a gene; V was cut back by 6 bases and J by 2 bases. CDR1 and CDR2 (germline): MNHEY, SVGAGI. CDR3 nucleotides: TGTGCCAGCAGCCATCGGACAGGAAACTATGGCTACACCTTC. Translating gives CASSHRTGNYGYTF.

V is TRBV4-1 and J is TRBJ1-5, with a weak D call TRBD1 (5 bases). Trimming pared 0 bases from V and 5 bases from J, leaving 26 bases between. Germline assignment: CDR1 MGHRA and CDR2 YSYEKL. The CDR3 totals 20 residues. This chain's CDR3 is CASSQERVRAGREPYQPQHF. The CDR3 nucleotides read TGCGCCAGCAGCCAAGAGAGGGTTCGTGCGGGCAGGGAACCTTATCAGCCCCAGCATTTT.

CDR3 bases: TGTGCCAGCAGTGTTGGAGGTTCCCCCCTATTTCAGAACCTGTTTTTT. Protein sequence: CASSVGGSPLFQNLFF. The chain has TRBV2 and TRBJ1-4; D is undetermined. This CDR3 contains 16 residues. The V end lost 4 bases, the J end lost 14 bases, and 26 bases lay between the germline ends. Germline V gives CDR1 SNHLY, CDR2 FYNNEI.

This sequence joins TRBV27 and TRBJ1-5, with unresolved D. V gave up 2 bases and J gave up 3 bases, with 8 bases separating them. Germline CDR1 reads MNHEY; CDR2 reads SMNVEV (reference sequence). This CDR3 has 14 residues. In DNA, the CDR3 is TGTGCCAGCAGTTTAATTGGTACCAATCAGCCCCAGCATTTT. Its translation: CASSLIGTNQPQHF.

The J gene is TRBJ2-2, the V gene TRBV7-2; 10 positions agree with TRBD2. Trimming at V came to 6 bases and at J to 3 bases, leaving 7 bases not matched to a gene. Germline V gene data show CDR1 as SGHTA and CDR2 as FQGNSA. The CDR3 runs 16 residues. CDR3 DNA: TGTGCCAGCAGATTTAGCGGGGGGACTTACACCGGGGAGCTGTTTTTT. It specifies CASRFSGGTYTGELFF.

This clone occurred once. The J gene is TRBJ2-1, the V gene TRBV4-1; TRBD1 or TRBD2 may be the D gene (6 bases each). V lost 1 base and J 3 bases, leaving 28 bases between the germline ends. The CDR3 is 21 amino acids. CDR1 is MGHRA and CDR2 is YSYEKL in the germline V gene. CDR3 sequence (DNA): TGCGCCAGCAGCCAAGGAGGGGGGCAGGGGTTAGAGGGTCACCTCTACAATGAGCAGTTCTTC. Its protein is CASSQGGGQGLEGHLYNEQFF.

The V gene is TRBV19, the J gene TRBJ1-2, with a possible D match to TRBD1 (6 bases). Trimming cost V 5 bases and J 4 bases, with 11 bases left between them. This CDR3 region has 13 residues. Germline assignment: CDR1 LNHDA and CDR2 SQIVND (reference sequence). DNA of the CDR3: TGTGCCAGTAGTGGAACAGGGATCTATGGCTACACCTTC. Residues: CASSGTGIYGYTF.

V is TRBV11-2 and J is TRBJ2-7; D is unresolved. Germline CDR1 is SGHAT and CDR2 is FQNNGV. V was trimmed by 3 bases and J by 4 bases, leaving 16 bases between them. This CDR3 is built from 15 residues. CDR3 nucleotides: TGTGCCAGCAGCTTGGTTACGGGTTATGCTTACGAGCAGTACGTC. Protein sequence: CASSLVTGYAYEQYV.

The genes are TRBV5-8 and TRBJ1-1; D remains ambiguous. The CDR3 sequence is 11 residues long. The germline gives CDR1 SGHTS, CDR2 YDEGEE. The V end was cut by 2 bases, the J end by 3 bases, with 2 bases between. CDR3 sequence: CASSFYTEAFF. The CDR3 coding sequence is TGTGCCAGCAGCTTTTACACTGAAGCTTTCTTT.

This sequence joins TRBV13 and TRBJ1-1, with D perhaps matching TRBD1 (5 bases). Germline assignment: CDR1 PRHDT and CDR2 FYEKMQ (reference sequence). V shed 5 bases and J shed 4 bases, with 8 bases lying between them. The CDR3 loop spans 12 amino acids. CDR3 protein: CASSLTGTEAFF. CDR3 DNA: TGTGCCAGCAGCCTCACAGGCACTGAAGCTTTCTTT.

The chain carries TRBV19 and TRBJ1-6; D possibly corresponds to TRBD1 (5 bases). From germline, CDR1 is LNHDA and CDR2 SQIVND (reference sequence). Trimming pared 6 bases from V and 5 bases from J, leaving 14 bases between. The CDR3 length is 15 residues. The CDR3 DNA is TGTGCCAGTAGCCCTATGACAGACGATAATTCACCCCTCCACTTT. Translated, it gives CASSPMTDDNSPLHF.

The chain carries TRBV11-2 and TRBJ1-3, with TRBD1 as a possible D gene (5 bases). V lost 8 bases and J lost 0, with 8 bases in between. From germline, CDR1 is SGHAT and CDR2 FQNNGV. The CDR3 is 13 amino acids. CDR3 DNA: TGTGCCAGCCCAGGGTTCTCTGGAAACACCATATATTTT. Translated, it gives CASPGFSGNTIYF.

V gene TRBV7-9 combines with J gene TRBJ1-6; D call uncertain. The germline CDR1 and CDR2 sequences are SEHNR and FQNEAQ (reference sequence). Trimming cost V 0 bases and J 5 bases, with 5 bases left between them. The CDR3 contains 14 residues. The CDR3 loop is CASSLAGNNSPLHF. In DNA form, the CDR3 reads TGTGCCAGCAGCTTAGCGGGGAATAATTCACCCCTCCACTTT.

The chain employs TRBV14 and TRBJ2-2, with D possibly being TRBD1 (5 bases). V lost 1 base to trimming and J lost 5 bases, with 5 bases between them. CDR1 is SGHDN and CDR2 is FVKESK in the germline V gene. The CDR3 has 13 amino acids. CDR3 nucleotide sequence: TGTGCCAGCAGCCAAGCAGGGACCGGGGAGCTGTTTTTT. Its protein product is CASSQAGTGELFF.

CDR3: CASSVSYRNTEAFF. The CDR3 DNA follows: TGTGCCAGCAGCGTTAGCTATAGGAACACTGAAGCTTTCTTT. This chain uses TRBV9 with TRBJ1-1, with D uncertain. V dropped 2 bases and J dropped 1 base, with 9 bases sitting between them. The CDR3 is 14 amino acids. Germline loops: CDR1 SGDLS, CDR2 YYNGEE.

This chain uses TRBV28 with TRBJ1-1; possible D gene TRBD1, 5 bases. V was shortened by 11 bases and J by 3 bases, with 16 bases between the two germline ends. This CDR3 is 13 amino acids long. Per germline, CDR1 MDHEN and CDR2 SYDVKM. The CDR3 nucleotides are TGTGCCGTAAAAGGGGTAGGGGACACTGAAGCTTTCTTT. It translates to CAVKGVGDTEAFF.

The V and J genes are TRBV6-5 and TRBJ2-7, with a tentative D call TRBD2 (5 bases). The V gene lost 3 bases and the J gene lost 2 bases, with 14 bases spanning the gap. CDR3 length: 15 residues. Germline-derived CDR1 and CDR2 are MNHEY and SVGAGI. The CDR3 DNA reads TGTGCCAGCAGTTATACCGGGGAATTCACCTACGAGCAGTACGTC. Protein sequence: CASSYTGEFTYEQYV.

The chain employs TRBV5-4 and TRBJ2-5, with TRBD1 identical over 7 bases. Trimming took 3 bases from V and 5 from J; bases not matched to a gene: 7. The CDR3 contains 14 residues. CDR1 and CDR2 from the germline V gene are SGHNT and YYREEE (reference sequence). This CDR3 reads CASSSQGVGETQYF. DNA for the CDR3: TGTGCCAGCAGCTCTCAGGGGGTGGGGGAGACCCAGTACTTC.

The J gene is TRBJ1-6, the V gene TRBV27; no reliable D call. This CDR3 has 11 residues. Trimming pared 6 bases from V and 6 bases from J, leaving 3 bases between. The germline V gene encodes CDR1 MNHEY and CDR2 SMNVEV (reference sequence). The CDR3 DNA sequence: TGTGCCAGCAGAGCTAATTCACCCCTCCACTTT. It translates to CASRANSPLHF.

The sample holds one count of this clone. The J gene is TRBJ1-1, the V gene TRBV2, with TRBD1 matching 7 bases. The CDR3 runs 13 residues. Germline CDR1 SNHLY, CDR2 FYNNEI. V shed 7 bases and J 7 bases; nucleotides not matched to a gene: 9. In DNA, the CDR3 is TGTGCCAGCACCCGACAGGGTGTGGTTGAAGCTTTCTTT. Translating gives CASTRQGVVEAFF. The full variable domain, its missing parts supplied by reference TRBV2 and TRBJ1-1, is EPEVTQTPSHQVTQMGQEVILRCVPISNHLYFYWYRQILGQKVEFLVSFYNNEISEKSEIFDDQFSVERPDGSNFTLKIRSTKLEDSAMYFCASTRQGVVEAFFGQGTRLTVV.

The gene calls are TRBV28 and TRBJ1-2, with D perhaps matching TRBD1 (5 bases). V was clipped by 7 bases and J by 8 bases, with 20 bases between them. Germline assignment: CDR1 MDHEN and CDR2 SYDVKM. This CDR3 comprises 14 residues. As DNA, the CDR3 is TGTGCCAGCACCTCACCGGGGGGTTTTTTCGGCTACACCTTC. It is translated as CASTSPGGFFGYTF.

V is TRBV11-1 and J is TRBJ2-5, with D possibly being TRBD1 or TRBD2 (7 bases each). V lost 4 bases and J 2 bases, leaving 20 bases between the germline ends. The germline V gene encodes CDR1 SGHAT and CDR2 FQDESV (reference sequence). The CDR3 is 17 amino acids. CDR3 sequence (DNA): TGTGCCAGCAGCTCATTACCCCCAGGGGGAGGGCAAGAGACCCAGTACTTC. Protein sequence: CASSSLPPGGGQETQYF.